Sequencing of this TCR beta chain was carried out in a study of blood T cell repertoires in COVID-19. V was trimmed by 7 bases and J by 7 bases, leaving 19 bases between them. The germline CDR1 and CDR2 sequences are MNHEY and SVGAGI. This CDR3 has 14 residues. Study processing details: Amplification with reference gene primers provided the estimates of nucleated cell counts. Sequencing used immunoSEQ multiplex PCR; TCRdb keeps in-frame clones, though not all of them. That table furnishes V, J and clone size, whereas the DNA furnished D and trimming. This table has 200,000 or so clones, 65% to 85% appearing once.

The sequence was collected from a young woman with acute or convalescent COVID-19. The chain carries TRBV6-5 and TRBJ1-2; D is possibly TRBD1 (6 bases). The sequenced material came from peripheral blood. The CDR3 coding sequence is TGTGCCAGCAAGTTCAGGGGCGACGTGAGTGGCTACACCTTC. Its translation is CASKFRGDVSGYTF.